This T cell receptor (beta chain) was observed in a study of blood T cell repertoires in COVID-19. For the study at large: Material from acute and convalescent COVID-19 was sourced from the United States, Italy and Spain. Sample material is recorded as cDNA or gDNA derived from T cells, B-cell-depleted T cells, or PBMCs.

Study processing details: It was from reference gene primer amplification that nucleated cell counts were estimated. Sequencing used immunoSEQ multiplex PCR; TCRdb keeps in-frame clones, though not all of them. From that table come the V and J calls and clone size; the DNA was used to work out D and trimming. The table has around 250,000 clones, roughly nine tenths seen once; the top ten hold 0.95% to 1.5%. Germline values: CDR1 SGHRS, CDR2 YFSETQ. The CDR3 runs to 12 residues. The germline V and J ends were trimmed by 0 bases and 7 bases, with 7 bases remaining between them. Participant-given clinical history determined each cohort assignment.

The specimen sequenced was PBMCs or T cells enriched from blood (not recorded which). The rearrangement links TRBV5-1 to TRBJ1-1; the D is unclear. The receptor's source is a human donor in a cohort exposed to, infected with or recovered from COVID-19 (not recorded which). The donor label of this sample is uncertain. CDR3 protein: CASSLAPGEAFF. As DNA, the CDR3 is TGCGCCAGCAGCTTGGCGCCGGGTGAAGCTTTCTTT.